The clone carrying this T cell receptor beta chain was counted a single time. The CDR3 is made up of 14 amino acids. Germline V gene data show CDR1 as SGHTA and CDR2 as FQGNSA. V gave up 6 bases and J gave up 1 base, with 12 bases separating them. The sample originates from a study of control samples from healthy donors and cancer patients. TCRdb's table, derived via immunoSEQ multiplex PCR, lists solely in-frame clones and lacks some. The sample lists about 97,000 clones; 92% were seen once. The chain recombines TRBV7-2 with TRBJ2-5, with D perhaps TRBD2 (6 bases). Sequencing was performed on blood. The sequence was collected from a woman under 30 in good health. Here the CDR3 DNA reads TGTGCCAGCAGGATTAGCGGAACCCAAGAGACCCAGTACTTC. Encoded protein: CASRISGTQETQYF. Full variable domain (outside the CDR3, taken from reference TRBV7-2 and TRBJ2-5): GAGVSQSPSNKVTEKGKDVELRCDPISGHTALYWYRQSLGQGLEFLIYFQGNSAPDKSGLPSDRFSAERTGGSVSTLTIQRTQQEDSAVYLCASRISGTQETQYFGPGTRLLVL.